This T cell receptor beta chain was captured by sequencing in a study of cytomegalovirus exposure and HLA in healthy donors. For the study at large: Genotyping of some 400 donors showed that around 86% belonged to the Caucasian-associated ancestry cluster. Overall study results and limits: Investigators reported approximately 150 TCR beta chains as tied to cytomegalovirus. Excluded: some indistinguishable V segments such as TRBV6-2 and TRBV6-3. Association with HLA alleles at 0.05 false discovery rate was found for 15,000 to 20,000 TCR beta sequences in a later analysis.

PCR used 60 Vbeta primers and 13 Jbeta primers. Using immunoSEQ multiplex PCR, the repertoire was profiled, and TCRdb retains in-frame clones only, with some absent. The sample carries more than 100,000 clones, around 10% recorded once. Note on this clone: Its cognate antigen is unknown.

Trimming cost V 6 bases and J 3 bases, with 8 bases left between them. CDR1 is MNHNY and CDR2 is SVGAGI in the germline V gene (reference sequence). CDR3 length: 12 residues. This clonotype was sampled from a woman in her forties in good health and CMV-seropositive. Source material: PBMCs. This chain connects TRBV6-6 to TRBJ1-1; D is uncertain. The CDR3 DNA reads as TGTGCCAGCAGCCTACTAGACACTGAAGCTTTCTTT. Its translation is CASSLLDTEAFF.